Following are 22 T cell receptor beta chains from one sample sequenced in a study of T cells in Graves' hyperthyroidism and ophthalmopathy. RNA transcripts were the template for amplifying TCR beta CDR3 regions. First-round RT-PCR targeting the TCR CDR3 was performed with the HTBI primer set. MiXCR, applied by TCRdb to the multiplex PCR reads, yields one record per CDR3 protein. The sample holds some 400,000 distinct CDR3 sequences; about 15% are singletons and the top ten take 9.5% to 12%. Source material: blood. The receptors derive from a woman aged 55-69 years with Graves' hyperthyroidism.

Many counts were recorded for this clonotype. The rearrangement uses TRBV18 and TRBJ2-7; D gene ambiguous. CDR1 is KGHSH and CDR2 is LQKENI in the germline V gene. The ends were cut back, 3 bases at V and 5 bases at J, with 11 bases in the middle. This CDR3 spans 13 amino acids. CDR3 bases: TGTGCCAGCTCACCTGCGGTCCGGGACGAGCAGTACTTC. This encodes CASSPAVRDEQYF.

The chain is built from TRBV12-3 or TRBV12-4 and TRBJ2-2; no reliable D call. Deletions cut 8 bases from V and 7 bases from J, with 11 bases between. The CDR3 is 12 amino acids. Here the CDR3 DNA reads TGTGCCAGCCGGGCCTCCAACGGGGAGCTGTTTTTT. The encoded protein is CASRASNGELFF.

This clonotype appeared a few times. The rearrangement joins TRBV4-1 to TRBJ2-3, with a possible D match to TRBD2 (5 bases). Germline V gene lookup returns CDR1 MGHRA and CDR2 YSYEKL. The CDR3 covers 15 residues. Trimming removed 1 base from V and 2 bases from J, with 10 bases in between. CDR3 sequence: CASSQASGITDTQYF. The DNA of the CDR3 is TGCGCCAGCAGCCAAGCATCGGGGATCACAGATACGCAGTATTTT.

The chain couples TRBV9 to TRBJ2-3; 7 bases align to TRBD2. Germline V gives CDR1 SGDLS, CDR2 YYNGEE. V was pared by 7 bases and J by 3 bases, with 11 bases of the junction left unmatched. CDR3 length: 15 residues. CDR3 in DNA: TGTGCCAGCGGGGGTGGGACTACACTTACAGATACGCAGTATTTT. Protein: CASGGGTTLTDTQYF.

The chain employs TRBV19 and TRBJ2-5; TRBD2 is a possible D gene (6 bases). V was shortened by 5 bases and J by 3 bases, with 13 bases between the two germline ends. CDR3 length: 14 amino acids. Germline CDR1 LNHDA, CDR2 SQIVND (reference sequence). The CDR3 DNA reads TGTGCCAGTAGTCATTGGGAGGAAGAAGAGACCCAGTACTTC. As protein: CASSHWEEEETQYF. The whole variable domain, filled in from reference TRBV19 and TRBJ2-5, reads DGGITQSPKYLFRKEGQNVTLSCEQNLNHDAMYWYRQDPGQGLRLIYYSQIVNDFQKGDIAEGYSVSREKKESFPLTVTSAQKNPTAFYLCASSHWEEEETQYFGPGTRLLVL.

The V call is TRBV4-1, the J call TRBJ2-3, with TRBD2 identical over 10 bases. Germline V gene lookup returns CDR1 MGHRA and CDR2 YSYEKL. The CDR3 runs to 17 residues. V shed 0 bases and J 2 bases; nucleotides not matched to a gene: 5. CDR3 loop: CASSQEPSGSYTDTQYF. The CDR3 nucleotides are TGCGCCAGCAGCCAAGAACCTAGCGGGAGTTACACAGATACGCAGTATTTT.

The rearrangement links TRBV6-5 to TRBJ2-7, with 8 bases identical to TRBD2. The V gene end was trimmed by 1 base and the J gene end by 2 bases; junction bases not matched to a gene: 25. The CDR3 runs 22 residues. Germline CDR1 is MNHEY and CDR2 is SVGAGI. The CDR3 spells CASSYLWAERGGRGVGTYEQYF. CDR3 bases: TGTGCCAGCAGTTACTTGTGGGCCGAAAGGGGGGGGCGGGGGGTCGGTACCTACGAGCAGTACTTC.

The CDR3 region has the DNA TGTGCCAGCAGCCACATAACCGGAAGGGATGGCTACACCTTC. The encoded protein is CASSHITGRDGYTF. The V gene is TRBV4-2, the J gene TRBJ1-2; no definite D call. Germline V lookup: CDR1 LGHNA, CDR2 YNFKEQ. Trimming cost V 3 bases and J 6 bases, with 14 bases left between them. There are 14 residues in the CDR3.

This clonotype was counted ten times or more. The CDR3 spells CASKPQGPSGNTIYF. The CDR3 coding sequence is TGCGCCAGCAAGCCCCAGGGACCCTCTGGAAACACCATATATTTT. The chain is built from TRBV5-1 and TRBJ1-3; tentative D call: TRBD1 (5 bases). Deletions cut 6 bases from V and 0 bases from J, with 13 bases between. CDR1 is SGHRS, CDR2 YFSETQ, per germline. This CDR3 has 15 amino acids.

The chain is built from TRBV29-1 and TRBJ1-1; D is perhaps TRBD1 (5 bases). The length of the CDR3 is 13 residues. Per germline, CDR1 SQVTM and CDR2 ANQGSEA. Trimming left V 7 bases short and J 0 bases short, with 12 bases between. The CDR3 DNA follows: TGCAGCGCGGAGAGGGGCATGAACACTGAAGCTTTCTTT. This codes for CSAERGMNTEAFF.

In its sample, this clonotype was seen a few times. The V and J genes are TRBV20-1 and TRBJ1-3, with no clear D. The CDR3 totals 14 residues. Germline assignment: CDR1 DFQATT and CDR2 SNEGSKA (reference sequence). Trimming left V 2 bases short and J 0 bases short, with 8 bases between. Here the CDR3 reads CSARLPSSGNTIYF. CDR3 DNA sequence: TGCAGTGCTAGACTACCCAGCTCTGGAAACACCATATATTTT.

J is TRBJ2-7 and V is TRBV2; 7 bases line up with TRBD1. This CDR3 spans 15 amino acids. V shed 3 bases, J shed 6 bases, and the junction held 11 bases outside the gene matches. Germline CDR1 and CDR2: SNHLY and FYNNEI. In nucleotides, the CDR3 is TGTGCCAGCAGTGACCCGACAGGGTCATCTCTCGAGCAGTACTTC. This translates into CASSDPTGSSLEQYF.

This clonotype was seen ten or more times. In DNA form, the CDR3 reads TGCAGTGCTAGAGATTCCAGCGGGAGGGCCGGTAGTGAGCAGTTCTTC. This translates into CSARDSSGRAGSEQFF. This chain links TRBV20-1 with TRBJ2-1, with 10 bases fitting TRBD2. After removal of 0 bases from V and 9 bases from J, the junction contained 11 bases not matched to a gene. The CDR3 contains 16 residues. Looked up from germline, CDR1 is DFQATT and CDR2 is SNEGSKA (reference sequence).

V and J are TRBV5-6 and TRBJ2-6; no clear D gene. V gave up 0 bases and J gave up 0 bases, with 7 bases separating them. There are 16 residues in the CDR3. Germline V gives CDR1 SGHDT, CDR2 YYEEEE. The CDR3 loop reads CASSLVGSSGANVLTF. In DNA form, the CDR3 reads TGTGCCAGCAGCTTGGTGGGCAGCTCTGGGGCCAACGTCCTGACTTTC.

This clonotype occurred many times. The chain couples TRBV20-1 to TRBJ2-5; either TRBD1 or TRBD2 may supply D (5 bases each). Trimming removed 6 bases from V and 7 bases from J, with 12 bases in between. Germline CDR1 reads DFQATT; CDR2 reads SNEGSKA (reference sequence). The CDR3 extends over 11 amino acids. The CDR3 region is CSAGDGGTQYF. CDR3 nucleotides: TGCAGTGCAGGGGATGGGGGGACCCAGTACTTC.

There are a few counts of this clonotype. The CDR3 loop reads CASSVGLRARRSTDTQYF. CDR3 bases: TGTGCCAGCAGCGTAGGATTGCGGGCCCGTCGTAGCACAGATACGCAGTATTTT. The rearrangement uses TRBV9 and TRBJ2-3; the D gene is possibly TRBD2 (5 bases). V lost 0 bases to trimming and J lost 0 bases, with 17 bases between them. Germline lookup yields CDR1 SGDLS and CDR2 YYNGEE. The CDR3 is 18 amino acids. The full variable domain, rest sourced from reference TRBV9 and TRBJ2-3, is DSGVTQTPKHLITATGQRVTLRCSPRSGDLSVYWYQQSLDQGLQFLIQYYNGEERAKGNILERFSAQQFPDLHSELNLSSLELGDSALYFCASSVGLRARRSTDTQYFGPGTRLTVL.

This clonotype was counted ten times or more. The V and J genes are TRBV10-3 and TRBJ1-2; the D is unclear. Trimming took 7 bases from V and 2 from J, leaving 20 bases between them. Per germline, CDR1 ENHRY and CDR2 SYGVKD. This CDR3 has 16 amino acids. CDR3 sequence reads: CAITPRLDDLNYGYTF. CDR3 DNA sequence: TGTGCCATCACGCCCCGGCTGGATGACTTAAACTATGGCTACACCTTC.

This clonotype was seen ten or more times. The chain has TRBV20-1 and TRBJ2-3, with 9 bases lining up with TRBD1. Germline V gene sequence: CDR1 DFQATT, CDR2 SNEGSKA (reference sequence). This CDR3 contains 14 residues. Trimming took 6 bases from V and 6 from J; bases not matched to a gene: 10. The DNA of the CDR3 is TGCAGTGCCACCAAGGACAGGGGTGGGGATACGCAGTATTTT. It yields the protein CSATKDRGGDTQYF.

Ten or more counts support this clonotype. The CDR3 nucleotides read TGTGCCAGCACCTTCAGCGGGGGCGAGCAGTACTTC. It encodes CASTFSGGEQYF. The V gene is TRBV3-1, the J gene TRBJ2-7; 8 bases are shared with TRBD2. The CDR3 is made up of 12 amino acids. The V segment lost 7 bases and the J segment 6 bases; nucleotides outside the gene matches: 5. CDR1 LGHDT and CDR2 YNNKEL come from the germline V gene (reference sequence).

V is TRBV5-1 and J is TRBJ1-1, with a possible D match to TRBD1 (6 bases). With 0 bases removed from V and 5 bases from J, the gap between germline ends came to 14 bases. CDR1 and CDR2 (germline): SGHRS, YFSETQ. The CDR3 is made up of 15 amino acids. CDR3 DNA: TGCGCCAGCAGCTTGGACGGGGGCGCGAGGACTGAAGCTTTCTTT. Its protein product is CASSLDGGARTEAFF.

This clonotype has a single count. V gene TRBV9 combines with J gene TRBJ1-3; D is unresolved. This CDR3 region has 13 residues. CDR1 and CDR2 from the germline V gene are SGDLS and YYNGEE. Between the trimmed V and J ends, which lost 4 bases and 1 base, there was a span of 6 bases. The CDR3 nucleotides read TGTGCCAGCAGCCCCCAGTCTGGAAACACCATATATTTT. Its protein product is CASSPQSGNTIYF.

A single count supports this clonotype. The J gene is TRBJ2-1, the V gene TRBV24-1, with a possible D match to TRBD2 (6 bases). Germline V lookup: CDR1 KGHDR, CDR2 SFDVKD. Trimming pared 5 bases from V and 2 bases from J, leaving 15 bases between. The CDR3 length is 16 residues. The CDR3: CATSVGGGRPYNEQFF. Here the CDR3 DNA reads TGTGCCACCAGTGTCGGTGGGGGGAGGCCCTACAATGAGCAGTTCTTC.